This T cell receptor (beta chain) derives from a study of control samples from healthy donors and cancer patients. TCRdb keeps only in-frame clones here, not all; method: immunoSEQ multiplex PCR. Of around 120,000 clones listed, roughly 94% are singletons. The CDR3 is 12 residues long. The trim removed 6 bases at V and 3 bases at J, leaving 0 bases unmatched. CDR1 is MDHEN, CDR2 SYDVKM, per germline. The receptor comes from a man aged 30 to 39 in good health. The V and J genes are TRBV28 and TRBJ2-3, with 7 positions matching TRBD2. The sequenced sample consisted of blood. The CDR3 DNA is TGTGCCAGCAGCGGGGGGACAGATACGCAGTATTTT. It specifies CASSGGTDTQYF.